This is a list of T cell receptor beta chains from one sample in a study of blood T cell repertoires in COVID-19. The assay was immunoSEQ multiplex PCR, and TCRdb's table has in-frame clones only and misses some. The repertoire holds about 380,000 clones, 70% to 85% seen once, with approximately 1% in the top ten. The sequencing sample was made of peripheral blood. Receptors originate from a human donor with acute or convalescent COVID-19. The donor label of this sample is uncertain. The CDR3 runs from the conserved cysteine through the conserved F or W. A D gene is named only where the DNA matches it firmly. Size tells how often a clone was seen (once, few, many) or the class of an expanded clone, and some rows leave it out.

v_call	d_call	j_call	clone_size	cdr3_aa	cdr3_nt
TRBV11-2	NA	TRBJ2-7	NA	CASSLVLQGRGEQYF	TGTGCCAGCAGCTTAGTTCTGCAGGGTCGGGGGGAGCAGTACTTC
TRBV14	TRBD1	TRBJ1-4	NA	CASSLQGGEKLFF	TGTGCCAGCAGCTTACAGGGGGGTGAAAAACTGTTTTTT
TRBV2	NA	TRBJ2-3	NA	CASRWGVLTDTQYF	TGTGCCAGCAGATGGGGGGTCTTGACAGATACGCAGTATTTT
TRBV7-8	NA	TRBJ1-2	once	CASSSVVGEAGYTF	TGTGCCAGCAGCTCGGTCGTCGGGGAGGCTGGCTACACCTTC
TRBV2	NA	TRBJ2-3	NA	CASSDGGTQYF	TGTGCCAGCAGTGACGGCGGTACGCAGTATTTT
TRBV28	NA	TRBJ1-1	NA	CASSGGAEWTEAFF	TGTGCCAGCAGTGGGGGCGCGGAATGGACTGAAGCTTTCTTT
TRBV5-5	TRBD2	TRBJ2-7	NA	CASSLGLAGSMPEQYF	TGTGCCAGCAGCTTGGGGCTAGCGGGGTCTATGCCCGAGCAGTACTTC
TRBV5-4	TRBD2	TRBJ2-4	few	CASSSLAGVGNIQYF	TGTGCCAGCAGCAGCCTAGCGGGAGTGGGAAACATTCAGTACTTC
TRBV19	NA	TRBJ2-2	once	CASSRTRTGNTGELFF	TGTGCCAGTAGTAGAACGAGGACTGGGAACACCGGGGAGCTGTTTTTT
TRBV6-1	NA	TRBJ2-1	NA	CASSEHPAGNEQFF	TGTGCCAGCAGTGAACATCCCGCGGGTAATGAGCAGTTCTTC
TRBV11-2	NA	TRBJ1-6	NA	CASSPGYSGSPLHF	TGTGCCAGCAGCCCAGGGTACTCGGGTTCACCCCTCCACTTT
TRBV19	TRBD1	TRBJ1-5	few	CASSPRQGARNQPQHF	TGTGCCAGTAGTCCTCGACAGGGGGCGCGGAATCAGCCCCAGCATTTT
TRBV3-1/TRBV3-2	NA	TRBJ1-1	few	CASSQFGGQGNTEAFF	TGTGCCAGCAGCCAATTCGGGGGGCAAGGGAACACTGAAGCTTTCTTT
TRBV5-5	TRBD1	TRBJ2-1	once	CASSPGQGFGFF	TGTGCCAGCAGCCCCGGACAGGGTTTCGGGTTCTTC
TRBV19	NA	TRBJ2-3	NA	CASSVAGSTDTQYF	TGTGCCAGTAGTGTCGCGGGGTCCACAGATACGCAGTATTTT
TRBV7-8	TRBD2	TRBJ2-7	few	CASTPSGGEQYF	TGTGCCAGCACCCCTTCGGGAGGCGAGCAGTACTTC
TRBV5-1	NA	TRBJ2-5	NA	CASGQGSGETQYF	TGCGCCAGCGGCCAGGGCTCCGGGGAGACCCAGTACTTC
TRBV11-2	TRBD1	TRBJ1-1	few	CASSLGTGTNTEAFF	TGTGCCAGCAGCTTAGGGACAGGGACCAACACTGAAGCTTTCTTT
TRBV21-1	NA	TRBJ1-1	NA	CASSKGRAAFF	TGTGCCAGCAGCAAGGGCAGGGCAGCTTTCTTT